The 19 T cell receptor beta chains in this list originate from one sample, sequenced in a study of tumor-infiltrating lymphocytes in oesophageal squamous cell carcinoma. TCRdb called the PCR reads again in MiXCR, with one record for every CDR3 protein. The sample comprises about 14,000 distinct CDR3 sequences, 45% to 50% of which are singletons, and around 15% rests with the top ten. The sample comprised blood. The receptors derive from a male donor with esophageal squamous cell carcinoma.

This clonotype was recorded at least ten times. The chain carries TRBV5-1 and TRBJ2-3; TRBD2 matches at 9 bases. The CDR3 is 18 residues long. Trimming cost V 0 bases and J 2 bases; bases outside gene matches: 10. Germline V gene data show CDR1 as SGHRS and CDR2 as YFSETQ. The CDR3 DNA sequence: TGCGCCAGCAGCTTGGTAGTCTTGAGCGGGAGGAACACAGATACGCAGTATTTT. This sequence encodes CASSLVVLSGRNTDTQYF.

V is TRBV12-3 or TRBV12-4 and J is TRBJ1-1; D ambiguous. The CDR3 is 11 residues long. Trimming shortened V by 7 bases and J by 8 bases, and 11 bases separated the two germline ends. In nucleotides, the CDR3 is TGTGCCAGCACCCTCGGACGAGAAGCTTTCTTT. This translates into CASTLGREAFF.

Within the sample, this clonotype is medium-sized. The chain uses TRBV6-1 and TRBJ1-3; D is undetermined. The V end was cut by 7 bases, the J end by 7 bases, with 17 bases between. The CDR3 sequence is 14 residues long. CDR1 is MNHNS, CDR2 SASEGT, per germline. The CDR3 reads CASMAQLEGNTIYF. DNA for the CDR3: TGTGCCAGCATGGCACAGCTTGAAGGGAACACCATATATTTT.

At least ten counts were recorded for this clonotype. The CDR3 is CASSELLGVGSEKLFF. The CDR3 DNA reads TGTGCCAGCAGTGAACTGCTGGGGGTCGGTAGCGAAAAACTGTTTTTT. This rearrangement joins TRBV6-1 to TRBJ1-4, with a tentative D call TRBD1 (5 bases). Germline V CDR1 and CDR2: MNHNS, SASEGT. The CDR3 length is 16 residues. Trimming cost V 2 bases and J 8 bases, with 18 bases left between them.

Within the sample, this clonotype is medium-sized (0.01 to 0.1%). The chain couples TRBV6-1 to TRBJ2-7; TRBD2 aligns across 7 bases. The V gene's germline CDR1 is MNHNS and CDR2 SASEGT. J lost 3 bases, V lost 7 bases, and 9 bases had no gene match. The CDR3 consists of 14 residues. The CDR3, as DNA: TGTGCCAGCACCCAGCGGGGACTAAACTACGAGCAGTACTTC. It encodes CASTQRGLNYEQYF.

The chain carries TRBV7-9 and TRBJ2-3, with unresolved D. The DNA end is a closer match to TRBJ2-5, so the J assignment may be wrong. The CDR3 length is 12 residues. Germline lookup yields CDR1 SEHNR and CDR2 FQNEAQ (reference sequence). CDR3 sequence reads: CASSVSQETQYF. For the CDR3, the DNA is TGTGCCAGCAGCGTAAGCCAAGAGACCCAGTACTTC.

With respect to this clonotype: Because it lacks the conserved phenylalanine or tryptophan at the end, this CDR3 is likely a read error. It is unclear where the CDR3 begins or ends on the DNA, so no DNA is shown, and the CDR3 is as TCRdb lists it. The V call is TRBV7-4, the J call TRBJ1-1. The CDR3 is 17 residues long, ends included. The germline gives CDR1 SGHVT, CDR2 SQSDAQ. This CDR3 reads CASSHPMVPEIRSILAQ.

This clonotype has a handful of counts. The chain joins TRBV7-3 to TRBJ2-3; 8 nucleotides align to TRBD2. The CDR3 loop spans 16 amino acids. Germline V lookup: CDR1 SGHTA, CDR2 FQGTGA. V lost 4 bases and J lost 2; bases outside the gene matches: 8. The CDR3 nucleotides read TGTGCCAGCAGCTCCCGATTAGCGGGACACACAGATACGCAGTATTTT. Its protein is CASSSRLAGHTDTQYF.

Of note for this clonotype: At one boundary the junction diverges from the germline segment, which might be a read error. The chain combines TRBV11-2 with TRBJ2-1, with unresolved D. The CDR3 has 11 amino acids. Germline CDR1 and CDR2: SGHAT and FQNNGV. CDR3 DNA: TGTGCCAGCAGTCAGCACAATGAGAAGTTCTTC. Translated, it gives CASSQHNEKFF.

The chain is built from TRBV7-9 and TRBJ2-1; 7 positions match TRBD2. Germline CDR1 and CDR2: SEHNR and FQNEAQ (reference sequence). This CDR3 region has 15 residues. J was trimmed by 7 bases and V by 4 bases; bases with no gene match: 10. The CDR3 loop is CASSSSRLGGNEQFF. For the CDR3, the DNA is TGTGCCAGCAGCTCGTCTAGACTGGGGGGGAATGAGCAGTTCTTC.

The rearrangement joins TRBV6-1 to TRBJ2-3; tentative D call: TRBD1 (6 bases). Germline lookup yields CDR1 MNHNS and CDR2 SASEGT. The CDR3 covers 15 residues. V was cut by 5 bases and J by 2 bases, with 14 bases left in between. In DNA, the CDR3 is TGTGCCAGCAGTTACAAGGGGGTGCTCACAGATACGCAGTATTTT. This translates into CASSYKGVLTDTQYF.

This clonotype was observed at least ten times. The V gene is TRBV12-5, the J gene TRBJ2-3; TRBD2 matches at 8 bases. CDR3 length equals 17 residues. CDR1 is LGHNT, CDR2 FRNRAP, per germline. After removal of 2 bases from V and 14 bases from J, the junction contained 21 bases not matched to a gene. This chain's CDR3 is CASGLILTASGPGELYF. Here the CDR3 DNA reads TGTGCTAGTGGTTTGATCCTAACCGCTAGCGGGCCCGGGGAGCTGTATTTT.

Comment on this clonotype: The conserved final phenylalanine or tryptophan is absent from the CDR3, which likely points to a read error. The limits of the CDR3 on the DNA are not certain, so only TCRdb's listed CDR3 is given. This CDR3 reads CASSLLGTGPYEQYFGS. This chain uses TRBV7-4 with TRBJ2-7; the D call of TRBD1 is as the table states it, not checked on the DNA. Germline CDR1 is SGHVT and CDR2 is SQSDAQ. The CDR3 is made up of 17 amino acids, end residues included.

This clonotype appeared many times. The J gene is TRBJ2-1, the V gene TRBV7-3, with 7 bases that match TRBD1. The better agreement between TRBJ2-7 and the DNA end casts doubt on the J call. The length of the CDR3 is 15 residues. Germline V lookup: CDR1 SGHTA, CDR2 FQGTGA. Here the CDR3 reads CASSLNPGTAYEQYF. The CDR3 DNA follows: TGTGCCAGCAGCCTGAATCCCGGGACAGCCTACGAGCAGTACTTC.

To note about this clonotype: The missing conserved phenylalanine or tryptophan at the end of this CDR3 makes a read error likely. No DNA is shown, since the ends of the CDR3 on it are uncertain; the CDR3 is the one TCRdb lists. The rearrangement joins TRBV7-2 to TRBJ2-3; the table's D call of TRBD2 was not tested on the DNA. Germline V gives CDR1 SGHTA, CDR2 FQGNSA. Both ends counted, the CDR3 spans 15 residues. The CDR3 loop reads CASSFSKDSPLHFGP.

This chain links TRBV7-2 with TRBJ1-2, with 13 bases identical to TRBD2. The J call is doubtful: the DNA matches TRBJ2-5 better. The CDR3 covers 17 residues. Germline V gene sequence: CDR1 SGHTA, CDR2 FQGNSA. CDR3 amino acids: CASSLGTSGRVGETQYF. In DNA form, the CDR3 reads TGTGCCAGCAGCTTAGGGACTAGCGGGAGAGTGGGAGAGACCCAGTACTTC.

This clonotype is medium-sized. The chain has TRBV6-1 and TRBJ2-7; D remains ambiguous. The germline V gene has CDR1 MNHNS and CDR2 SASEGT. The CDR3 loop spans 11 amino acids. V was clipped by 7 bases and J by 5 bases, with 9 bases between them. CDR3 DNA: TGTGCCAGCAAGGCCTTTGACGAGCAGTACTTC. It encodes CASKAFDEQYF.

This clonotype was detected only a few times. The J gene is TRBJ2-1, the V gene TRBV7-2; either TRBD1 or TRBD2 may supply D (5 bases each). The CDR3 sequence is 13 residues long. The germline gives CDR1 SGHTA, CDR2 FQGNSA. Trimming cost V 0 bases and J 9 bases, with 9 bases left between them. This CDR3 reads CASSLAGVGEQFF. CDR3 in DNA: TGTGCCAGCAGCTTAGCGGGGGTGGGTGAGCAGTTCTTC.

Details on this clonotype: The CDR3 does not end in the conserved phenylalanine or tryptophan, so this is likely a read error. No DNA is shown, since the ends of the CDR3 on it are uncertain; the CDR3 is the one TCRdb lists. The chain joins TRBV7-2 to TRBJ2-7; the D call in the table, TRBD1, was not verified against the DNA. From germline, CDR1 is SGHTA and CDR2 FQGNSA. The CDR3 is 16 amino acids in total, end residues counted. The CDR3 sequence is CASSSGQGLGEQYFGN.